These 13 T cell receptor beta chains share one sample of origin, sequenced in a study of cytomegalovirus exposure and HLA in healthy donors. In the PCR, 60 Vbeta and 13 Jbeta primers were used. Some clones are missing from TCRdb's copy, which holds only in-frame ones; the method was immunoSEQ multiplex PCR. Of around 130,000 clones in the sample, more than 80% were seen once. Source material: PBMCs. These receptors were taken from a man aged 30 to 39 in good health and CMV-seronegative.

The CDR3 loop reads CASSLGQSVGGYTF. The CDR3 region has the DNA TGCGCCAGCAGCTTGGGACAGTCTGTCGGTGGCTACACCTTC. This chain links TRBV5-1 with TRBJ1-2, with D tentatively TRBD1 (5 bases). The CDR3 runs to 14 residues. The V end lost 0 bases, the J end lost 7 bases, and 13 bases lay between the germline ends. CDR1 is SGHRS, CDR2 YFSETQ, per germline.

A single count supports this clone. J is TRBJ2-3 and V is TRBV5-1; 9 bases are a match to TRBD1. The germline CDR1 and CDR2 sequences are SGHRS and YFSETQ. The J segment lost 1 base and the V segment lost 3 bases, leaving 3 bases of the junction unmatched. CDR3 length: 15 residues. The CDR3 nucleotides are TGCGCCAGCAGCTCCCGGGACAGGGGCACAGATACGCAGTATTTT. It encodes CASSSRDRGTDTQYF. Combining the CDR3 with reference TRBV5-1 and TRBJ2-3 gives the whole variable domain KAGVTQTPRYLIKTRGQQVTLSCSPISGHRSVSWYQQTPGQGLQFLFEYFSETQRNKGNFPGRFSGRQFSNSRSEMNVSTLELGDSALYLCASSSRDRGTDTQYFGPGTRLTVL.

J is TRBJ1-1 and V is TRBV29-1; weak D call: TRBD1 (5 bases). Germline CDR1 SQVTM, CDR2 ANQGSEA. The CDR3 runs to 15 residues. Trimming cost V 1 base and J 1 base, with 13 bases left between them. CDR3 in amino acids: CSVEASGEGNTEAFF. In DNA form, the CDR3 reads TGCAGCGTTGAAGCCTCGGGGGAGGGGAACACTGAAGCTTTCTTT.

This chain links TRBV4-3 with TRBJ2-5; TRBD2 might be the D (6 bases). Germline CDR1 reads LGHNA; CDR2 reads YSLEER. CDR3 length: 15 residues. The germline V and J ends were trimmed by 0 bases and 0 bases, with 8 bases remaining between them. The CDR3 region is CASSQDGGNQETQYF. Here the CDR3 DNA reads TGCGCCAGCAGCCAAGATGGCGGGAACCAAGAGACCCAGTACTTC.

This clone came up once. J is TRBJ2-7 and V is TRBV5-1; 10 nucleotides agree with TRBD2. The CDR3 covers 14 residues. J gave up 5 bases and V 0 bases, and 2 bases lay outside the gene matches. Germline loops: CDR1 SGHRS, CDR2 YFSETQ. The CDR3: CASSLVSGRDEQYF. CDR3 coding DNA: TGCGCCAGCAGCTTGGTAAGCGGGAGGGACGAGCAGTACTTC.

The rearrangement joins TRBV29-1 to TRBJ2-2, with D possibly TRBD2 on 6 matching bases. V lost 6 bases and J 0 bases, leaving 8 bases between the germline ends. The CDR3 is made up of 13 amino acids. CDR1 is SQVTM and CDR2 is ANQGSEA in the germline V gene. The CDR3 bases are TGCAGCGTCGGGGAGGCGAACACCGGGGAGCTGTTTTTT. As protein: CSVGEANTGELFF.

This clone appeared once. The V gene is TRBV29-1, the J gene TRBJ2-4; 7 nucleotides align to TRBD2. The CDR3 is 12 amino acids. V shed 6 bases and J 5 bases; nucleotides not matched to a gene: 4. Germline CDR1 SQVTM, CDR2 ANQGSEA. Here the CDR3 reads CSVLLAENIQYF. In nucleotides, the CDR3 is TGCAGCGTACTTCTAGCGGAAAACATTCAGTACTTC.

This clone turned up a few times. The chain recombines TRBV10-1 with TRBJ2-1; TRBD2 agrees at 9 bases. The germline CDR1 and CDR2 sequences are WNHNN and SYGVQD (reference sequence). The CDR3 length is 15 residues. V shed 1 base, J shed 9 bases, and the junction held 7 bases outside the gene matches. CDR3 region: CASSEFSGSFGEQFF. In nucleotides, the CDR3 is TGCGCCAGCAGTGAGTTTAGCGGGAGTTTCGGTGAGCAGTTCTTC.

This clone was counted only a few times. The rearrangement joins TRBV6-6 to TRBJ1-2; perhaps TRBD1 as D (6 bases). Trimming removed 6 bases at V and 12 bases at J, with 14 bases between. Germline V CDR1 and CDR2: MNHNY, SVGAGI (reference sequence). The CDR3 totals 11 residues. The CDR3 spells CASSYGTKDTF. The CDR3 DNA sequence: TGTGCCAGCAGCTACGGGACAAAGGACACCTTC.

This chain joins TRBV4-1 and TRBJ2-7, with 9 bases fitting TRBD1. The CDR3 contains 16 residues. CDR1 is MGHRA and CDR2 is YSYEKL in the germline V gene. Germline trimming cut 1 base from V and 5 bases from J; bases unmatched to any gene: 9. The CDR3, as DNA: TGCGCCAGCAGCCAAGGTCCCGGGACAGGGACCCACGAGCAGTACTTC. It yields the protein CASSQGPGTGTHEQYF.

The rearrangement uses TRBV7-3 and TRBJ1-5; perhaps TRBD1 as D (5 bases). Germline-derived CDR1 and CDR2 are SGHTA and FQGTGA. The CDR3 is made up of 15 amino acids. The ends were cut back, 0 bases at V and 6 bases at J, with 12 bases in the middle. This chain's CDR3 is CASSLTGGSGQPQHF. CDR3 DNA sequence: TGTGCCAGCAGCTTAACGGGGGGATCGGGTCAGCCCCAGCATTTT.

The V gene is TRBV9, the J gene TRBJ2-7; 9 nucleotides align to TRBD2. The V gene's germline CDR1 is SGDLS and CDR2 YYNGEE. The CDR3 is made up of 15 amino acids. V lost 3 bases, J lost 2 bases, and 6 bases stayed unmatched. CDR3: CASSEGGLAAYEQYF. CDR3 DNA sequence: TGTGCCAGCAGCGAGGGGGGACTAGCCGCCTACGAGCAGTACTTC.

J is TRBJ1-4 and V is TRBV6-1; 9 bases match TRBD1. This CDR3 has 16 amino acids. V was clipped by 4 bases and J by 8 bases; unmatched bases: 11. Germline V gene data show CDR1 as MNHNS and CDR2 as SASEGT. The DNA of the CDR3 is TGTGCCAGCAGTGTCACAGGGGGCGGTAACGGAGAAAAACTGTTTTTT. Protein product: CASSVTGGGNGEKLFF.